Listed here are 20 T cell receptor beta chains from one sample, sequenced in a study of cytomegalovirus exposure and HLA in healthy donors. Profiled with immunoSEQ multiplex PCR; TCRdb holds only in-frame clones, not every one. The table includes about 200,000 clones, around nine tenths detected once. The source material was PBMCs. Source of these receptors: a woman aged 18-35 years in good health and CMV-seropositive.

DNA of the CDR3: TGTGCCAGCAGCCGGTGGGCAGAAACCTACGAGCAGTACTTC. Its translation is CASSRWAETYEQYF. This chain uses TRBV28 with TRBJ2-7; D remains unclear. Germline V lookup: CDR1 MDHEN, CDR2 SYDVKM. V shed 6 bases and J shed 2 bases, with 14 bases lying between them. The CDR3 loop spans 14 amino acids.

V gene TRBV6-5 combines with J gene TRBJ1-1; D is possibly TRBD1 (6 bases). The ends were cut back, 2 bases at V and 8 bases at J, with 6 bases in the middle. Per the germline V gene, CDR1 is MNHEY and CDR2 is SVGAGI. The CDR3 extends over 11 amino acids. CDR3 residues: CASSYDREAFF. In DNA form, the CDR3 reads TGTGCCAGCAGTTACGACAGGGAAGCTTTCTTT.

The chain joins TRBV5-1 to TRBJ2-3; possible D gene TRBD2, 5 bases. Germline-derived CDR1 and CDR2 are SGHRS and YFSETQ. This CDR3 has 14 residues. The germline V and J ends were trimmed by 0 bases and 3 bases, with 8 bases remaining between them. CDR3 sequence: CASSLERETDTQYF. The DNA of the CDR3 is TGCGCCAGCAGCTTGGAGAGGGAAACAGATACGCAGTATTTT.

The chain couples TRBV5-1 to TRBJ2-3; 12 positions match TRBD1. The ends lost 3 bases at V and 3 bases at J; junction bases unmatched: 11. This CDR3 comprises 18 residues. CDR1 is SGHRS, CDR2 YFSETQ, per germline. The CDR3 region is CASSYRDRGRGRTDTQYF. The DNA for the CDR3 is TGCGCCAGCAGCTATCGGGACAGGGGGCGCGGGAGAACAGATACGCAGTATTTT. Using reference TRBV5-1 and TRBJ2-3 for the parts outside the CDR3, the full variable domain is KAGVTQTPRYLIKTRGQQVTLSCSPISGHRSVSWYQQTPGQGLQFLFEYFSETQRNKGNFPGRFSGRQFSNSRSEMNVSTLELGDSALYLCASSYRDRGRGRTDTQYFGPGTRLTVL.

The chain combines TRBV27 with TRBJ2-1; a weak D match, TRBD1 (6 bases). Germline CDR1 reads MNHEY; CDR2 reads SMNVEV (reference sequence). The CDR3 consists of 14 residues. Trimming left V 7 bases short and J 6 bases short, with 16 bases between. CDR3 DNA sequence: TGTGCCAGCAATGAGCAAGGACAGCTCAATGAGCAGTTCTTC. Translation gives CASNEQGQLNEQFF.

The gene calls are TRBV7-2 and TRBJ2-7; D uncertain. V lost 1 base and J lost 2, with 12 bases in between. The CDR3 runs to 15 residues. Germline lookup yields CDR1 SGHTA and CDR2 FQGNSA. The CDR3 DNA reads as TGTGCCAGCAGCTTAGAATTAGTCCGTACCTACGAGCAGTACTTC. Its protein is CASSLELVRTYEQYF.

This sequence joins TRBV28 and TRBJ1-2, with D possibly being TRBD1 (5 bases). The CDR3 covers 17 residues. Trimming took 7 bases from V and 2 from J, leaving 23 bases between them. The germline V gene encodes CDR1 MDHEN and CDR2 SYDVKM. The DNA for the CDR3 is TGTGCCAGCATTGCTGGGACTAGCTTTAGCGGGAACTATGGCTACACCTTC. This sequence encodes CASIAGTSFSGNYGYTF.

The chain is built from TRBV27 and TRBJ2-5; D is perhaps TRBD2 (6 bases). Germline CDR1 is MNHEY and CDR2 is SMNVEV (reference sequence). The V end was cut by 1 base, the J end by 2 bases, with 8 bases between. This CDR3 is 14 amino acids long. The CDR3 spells CASSLLGLQETQYF. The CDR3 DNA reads TGTGCCAGCAGTTTATTGGGACTGCAAGAGACCCAGTACTTC.

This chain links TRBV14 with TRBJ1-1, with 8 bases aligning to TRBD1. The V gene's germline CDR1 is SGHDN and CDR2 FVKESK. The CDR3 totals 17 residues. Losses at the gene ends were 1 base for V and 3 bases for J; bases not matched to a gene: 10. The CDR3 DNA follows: TGTGCCAGCAGCCAAGCCCCTCAAACAGGGGGGGACACTGAAGCTTTCTTT. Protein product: CASSQAPQTGGDTEAFF.

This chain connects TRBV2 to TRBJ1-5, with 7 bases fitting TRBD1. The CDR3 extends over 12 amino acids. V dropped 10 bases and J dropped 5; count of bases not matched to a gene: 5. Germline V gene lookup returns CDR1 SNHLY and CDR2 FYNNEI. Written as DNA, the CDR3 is TGTGCCACCGGGACAGTTTATCAGCCCCAGCATTTT. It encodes CATGTVYQPQHF.

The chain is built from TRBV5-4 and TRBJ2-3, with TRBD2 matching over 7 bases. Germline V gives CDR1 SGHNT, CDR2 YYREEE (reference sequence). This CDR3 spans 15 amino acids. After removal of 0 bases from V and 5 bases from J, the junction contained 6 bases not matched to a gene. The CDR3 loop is CASSLGLALGDTQYF. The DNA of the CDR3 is TGTGCCAGCAGCTTGGGACTAGCTCTTGGAGATACGCAGTATTTT.

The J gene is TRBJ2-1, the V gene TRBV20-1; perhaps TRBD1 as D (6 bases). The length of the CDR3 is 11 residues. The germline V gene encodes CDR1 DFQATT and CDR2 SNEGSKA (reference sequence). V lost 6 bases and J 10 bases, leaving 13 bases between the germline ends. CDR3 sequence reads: CSATGSKEQFF. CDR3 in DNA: TGCAGTGCGACAGGTTCGAAGGAGCAGTTCTTC.

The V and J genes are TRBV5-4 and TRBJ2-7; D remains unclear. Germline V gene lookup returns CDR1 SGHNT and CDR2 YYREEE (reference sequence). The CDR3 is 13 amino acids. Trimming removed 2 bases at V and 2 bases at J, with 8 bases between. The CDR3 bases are TGTGCCAGCAGCTTCAGTCAGACCTACGAGCAGTACTTC. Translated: CASSFSQTYEQYF.

CDR3 residues: CASSQERRDLQETQYF. CDR3 sequence (DNA): TGCGCCAGCAGCCAAGAAAGGCGGGACCTCCAAGAGACCCAGTACTTC. J is TRBJ2-5 and V is TRBV4-1; the D gene is possibly TRBD2 (6 bases). The CDR3 consists of 16 residues. V was cut by 0 bases and J by 1 base, with 12 bases left in between. Germline values: CDR1 MGHRA, CDR2 YSYEKL.

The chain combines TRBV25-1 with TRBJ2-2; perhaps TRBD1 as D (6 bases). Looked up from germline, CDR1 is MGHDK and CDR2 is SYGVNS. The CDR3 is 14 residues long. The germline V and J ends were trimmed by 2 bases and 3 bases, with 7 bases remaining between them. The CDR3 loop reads CASSEPGDTGELFF. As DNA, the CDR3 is TGTGCCAGCAGTGAACCAGGGGACACCGGGGAGCTGTTTTTT. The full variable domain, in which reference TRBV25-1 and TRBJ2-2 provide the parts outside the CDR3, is EADIYQTPRYLVIGTGKKITLECSQTMGHDKMYWYQQDPGMELHLIHYSYGVNSTEKGDLSSESTVSRIRTEHFPLTLESARPSHTSQYLCASSEPGDTGELFFGEGSRLTVL.

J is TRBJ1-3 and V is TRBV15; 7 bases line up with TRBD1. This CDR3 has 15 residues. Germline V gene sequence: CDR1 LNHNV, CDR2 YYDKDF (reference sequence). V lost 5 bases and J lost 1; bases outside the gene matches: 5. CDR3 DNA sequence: TGTGCCACCAGCGGGGACAGACTATCTGGAAACACCATATATTTT. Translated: CATSGDRLSGNTIYF. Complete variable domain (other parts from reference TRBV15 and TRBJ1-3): DAMVIQNPRYQVTQFGKPVTLSCSQTLNHNVMYWYQQKSSQAPKLLFHYYDKDFNNEADTPDNFQSRRPNTSFCFLDIRSPGLGDTAMYLCATSGDRLSGNTIYFGEGSWLTVV.

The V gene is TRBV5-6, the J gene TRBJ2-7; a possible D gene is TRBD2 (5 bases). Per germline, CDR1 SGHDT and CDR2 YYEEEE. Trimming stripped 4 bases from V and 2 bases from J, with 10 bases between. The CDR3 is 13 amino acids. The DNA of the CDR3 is TGTGCCAGCAGCCGCCTCGGGGCCTACGAGCAGTACTTC. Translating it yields CASSRLGAYEQYF.

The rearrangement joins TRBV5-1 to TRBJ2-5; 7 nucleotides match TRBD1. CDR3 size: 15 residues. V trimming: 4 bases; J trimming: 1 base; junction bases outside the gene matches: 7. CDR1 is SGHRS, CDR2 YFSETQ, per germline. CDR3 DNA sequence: TGCGCCAGCAGCATGGGACAGACCGTCCAAGAGACCCAGTACTTC. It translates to CASSMGQTVQETQYF. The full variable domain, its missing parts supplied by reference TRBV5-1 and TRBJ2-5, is KAGVTQTPRYLIKTRGQQVTLSCSPISGHRSVSWYQQTPGQGLQFLFEYFSETQRNKGNFPGRFSGRQFSNSRSEMNVSTLELGDSALYLCASSMGQTVQETQYFGPGTRLLVL.

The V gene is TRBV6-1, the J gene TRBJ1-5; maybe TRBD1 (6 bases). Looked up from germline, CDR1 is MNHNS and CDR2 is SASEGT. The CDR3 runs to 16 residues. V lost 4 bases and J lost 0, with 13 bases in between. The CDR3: CASSGGQGYSNQPQHF. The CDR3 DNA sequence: TGTGCCAGCAGTGGGGGGCAGGGATATAGCAATCAGCCCCAGCATTTT.

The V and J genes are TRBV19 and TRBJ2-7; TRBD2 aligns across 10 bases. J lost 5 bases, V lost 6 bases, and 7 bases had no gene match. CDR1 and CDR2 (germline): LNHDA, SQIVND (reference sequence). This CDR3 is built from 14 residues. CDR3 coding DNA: TGTGCCAGTAGGAAAGGCGGGACTAGCGACGAGCAGTACTTC. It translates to CASRKGGTSDEQYF.